This TCR beta chain was profiled in a study of blood T cell repertoires in COVID-19. Study summary: The analysed material was cDNA or gDNA that came from T cells, B-cell-depleted T cells, or PBMCs.

The assay was immunoSEQ multiplex PCR, and TCRdb's table has in-frame clones only and misses some. The repertoire holds 210,000 or so clones, with about four fifths as singletons. Germline-derived CDR1 and CDR2 are ENHRY and SYGVKD. The CDR3 contains 15 residues. V gave up 4 bases and J gave up 0 bases; unmatched junction bases: 2. The clonotype originates from a woman over 75 with COVID-19, enrolled during active disease. The specimen sequenced was peripheral blood. This chain joins TRBV10-3 and TRBJ2-2, with 7 positions matching TRBD1. CDR3 sequence (DNA): TGTGCCATCAGTGCGGGACAGCCGAACACCGGGGAGCTGTTTTTT. This encodes CAISAGQPNTGELFF.